This T cell receptor (beta chain) was captured by sequencing in a study of blood T cell repertoires in COVID-19. Generated by immunoSEQ multiplex PCR, the TCRdb table keeps only in-frame clones and is missing some. The sample records about 95,000 clones, roughly 79% being singletons. The CDR3 length is 17 residues. Germline CDR1 is LGHDT and CDR2 is YNNKEL (reference sequence). With 4 bases clipped from V and 2 bases from J, the junction kept 11 bases outside the gene matches. This clone was seen a handful of times. The chain links TRBV3-1 (or the pseudogene TRBV3-2) to TRBJ2-5; TRBD2 matches 9 bases. This sequence was found in a man at least 80 years old with COVID-19, enrolled during active disease. The source material was peripheral blood. The CDR3 loop reads CASSPGTSTGIQETQYF. CDR3 coding DNA: TGTGCCAGCAGCCCCGGGACTAGCACGGGGATACAAGAGACCCAGTACTTC.